This passage covers 16 T cell receptor beta chains from one sample sequenced in a study of T cell clonotyping in hematopoietic cell transplantation. The table came from immunoSEQ multiplex PCR; TCRdb's copy has only in-frame clones and leaves some out. The table records tens of thousands of clones, less than 95% of them present only once. What was sequenced was peripheral blood mononuclear cells. The origin of the receptors is a woman aged 45-65 years in good health. Some clones in this sample may be carry-over from other donors' samples.

The chain employs TRBV5-1 and TRBJ2-1, with D possibly called TRBD1 or TRBD2 (6 bases each). The CDR3 covers 16 residues. CDR1 SGHRS and CDR2 YFSETQ come from the germline V gene. The V end was cut by 4 bases, the J end by 5 bases, with 19 bases between. The CDR3 DNA reads as TGCGCCAGCAGCGGTACCCCGGGGGCCTTACACAATGAGCAGTTCTTC. Translating gives CASSGTPGALHNEQFF.

The gene calls are TRBV5-4 and TRBJ1-1, with 7 positions matching TRBD1. Trimming cost V 0 bases and J 8 bases; bases outside gene matches: 1. Per germline, CDR1 SGHNT and CDR2 YYREEE (reference sequence). This CDR3 contains 12 residues. CDR3 region: CASSLDRGEAFF. The DNA for the CDR3 is TGTGCCAGCAGCTTGGACAGGGGCGAAGCTTTCTTT.

Remarks on this clone: The sample contains more than one DNA sequence encoding this CDR3. The chain employs TRBV19 and TRBJ1-1; TRBD1 might be the D (5 bases). The CDR3 runs to 14 residues. Looked up from germline, CDR1 is LNHDA and CDR2 is SQIVND (reference sequence). Trimming cost V 4 bases and J 3 bases, with 12 bases left between them. CDR3 in amino acids: CASSKAGRDTEAFF. CDR3 DNA sequence: TGTGCCAGTAGTAAGGCCGGCAGGGACACTGAAGCTTTCTTT.

This clone was seen once. J is TRBJ2-3 and V is TRBV11-2, with TRBD2 matching 10 bases. CDR1 is SGHAT, CDR2 FQNNGV, per germline. CDR3 size: 16 residues. The ends lost 5 bases at V and 2 bases at J; junction bases unmatched: 7. CDR3 protein: CASSVLAGGPTDTQYF. CDR3 in DNA: TGTGCCAGCAGCGTATTAGCGGGGGGACCCACAGATACGCAGTATTTT.

V and J are TRBV28 and TRBJ2-2; no firm D call. The CDR3 runs 15 residues. Per germline, CDR1 MDHEN and CDR2 SYDVKM. Trimming left V 2 bases short and J 2 bases short, with 9 bases between. CDR3 coding DNA: TGTGCCAGCAGTTTAGGTTACTTCAACACCGGGGAGCTGTTTTTT. Residues: CASSLGYFNTGELFF.

The chain joins TRBV5-1 to TRBJ1-4; no clear D. V shed 7 bases and J shed 1 base, with 11 bases lying between them. The germline gives CDR1 SGHRS, CDR2 YFSETQ. The CDR3 covers 14 residues. CDR3 residues: CASAESITNEKLFF. For the CDR3, the DNA is TGCGCCAGCGCAGAATCGATAACTAATGAAAAACTGTTTTTT.

J is TRBJ2-7 and V is TRBV19, with 9 positions matching TRBD2. The CDR3 runs 15 residues. Trimming removed 6 bases from V and 2 bases from J; junction bases left unmatched: 8. The germline V gene encodes CDR1 LNHDA and CDR2 SQIVND (reference sequence). The CDR3 loop is CASSLSAGGTYEQYF. For the CDR3, the DNA is TGTGCCAGTAGCCTCTCAGCGGGGGGAACCTACGAGCAGTACTTC.

The chain employs TRBV6-5 and TRBJ1-3; perhaps TRBD1 as D (6 bases). Trimming shortened V by 6 bases and J by 0 bases, and 12 bases separated the two germline ends. Germline V lookup: CDR1 MNHEY, CDR2 SVGAGI. This CDR3 spans 15 amino acids. The CDR3 sequence is CASRPTGDSGNTIYF. The CDR3, as DNA: TGTGCCAGCAGACCGACAGGCGACTCTGGAAACACCATATATTTT.

The J gene is TRBJ2-5, the V gene TRBV9; TRBD1 matches 7 bases. V gave up 1 base and J gave up 2 bases; unmatched junction bases: 5. The CDR3 length is 15 residues. Germline V lookup: CDR1 SGDLS, CDR2 YYNGEE. DNA of the CDR3: TGTGCCAGCAGCGTACAAACAGGGGAACAAGAGACCCAGTACTTC. This encodes CASSVQTGEQETQYF.

The rearrangement joins TRBV4-3 to TRBJ2-7; D may be TRBD2 (6 bases). The CDR3 is 14 residues long. Trimming left V 1 base short and J 3 bases short, with 10 bases between. The germline V gene encodes CDR1 LGHNA and CDR2 YSLEER. Here the CDR3 DNA reads TGCGCCAGCAGCCAAGTTCAGGGAGGCTACGAGCAGTACTTC. It specifies CASSQVQGGYEQYF.

The chain uses TRBV6-1 and TRBJ1-2; weak D call: TRBD1 (6 bases). Germline V gene data show CDR1 as MNHNS and CDR2 as SASEGT. Deletions cut 7 bases from V and 0 bases from J, with 12 bases between. The CDR3 runs to 14 residues. The DNA for the CDR3 is TGTGCCAGCAATGGGGGCGATTCTAACTATGGCTACACCTTC. The encoded protein is CASNGGDSNYGYTF.

J is TRBJ2-1 and V is TRBV5-1; D may be TRBD1 or TRBD2 (5 bases each). This CDR3 comprises 15 residues. Looked up from germline, CDR1 is SGHRS and CDR2 is YFSETQ. V lost 2 bases and J lost 9, with 18 bases in between. The CDR3 bases are TGCGCCAGCAGCTTCGAGAGGCAGGGAGCCGGTGAGCAGTTCTTC. It encodes CASSFERQGAGEQFF.

As DNA, the CDR3 is TGTGCCAGCAGTTCGAGGACAGTTCAACCCTATTATGGCTACACCTTC. Protein product: CASSSRTVQPYYGYTF. This chain joins TRBV28 and TRBJ1-2; D is perhaps TRBD1 (6 bases). V lost 4 bases, J lost 5 bases, and 20 bases lay in between. Per germline, CDR1 MDHEN and CDR2 SYDVKM. This CDR3 has 16 amino acids.

The genes are TRBV18 and TRBJ1-2; no firm D call. CDR1 is KGHSH, CDR2 LQKENI, per germline. Trimming removed 1 base from V and 2 bases from J, with 11 bases in between. This CDR3 is built from 15 residues. The CDR3 loop is CASSPQSQANYGYTF. DNA of the CDR3: TGTGCCAGCTCACCACAGTCCCAGGCGAACTATGGCTACACCTTC. Supplemented by reference TRBV18 and TRBJ1-2, the full variable domain reads NAGVMQNPRHLVRRRGQEARLRCSPMKGHSHVYWYRQLPEEGLKFMVYLQKENIIDESGMPKERFSAEFPKEGPSILRIQQVVRGDSAAYFCASSPQSQANYGYTFGSGTRLTVV.

This chain joins TRBV18 and TRBJ2-5, with D unresolved. V dropped 2 bases and J dropped 1 base, with 2 bases sitting between them. The CDR3 consists of 12 residues. Germline-derived CDR1 and CDR2 are KGHSH and LQKENI. The CDR3 DNA reads as TGTGCCAGCTCACCAGTCCAAGAGACCCAGTACTTC. Amino acid sequence: CASSPVQETQYF.

V and J are TRBV5-4 and TRBJ1-4; D not certain. Trimming pared 0 bases from V and 5 bases from J, leaving 8 bases between. Germline CDR1 reads SGHNT; CDR2 reads YYREEE (reference sequence). The CDR3 spans 14 residues. The CDR3 region has the DNA TGTGCCAGCAGCTTGGGGAGGATGAATGAAAAACTGTTTTTT. Amino acids: CASSLGRMNEKLFF.